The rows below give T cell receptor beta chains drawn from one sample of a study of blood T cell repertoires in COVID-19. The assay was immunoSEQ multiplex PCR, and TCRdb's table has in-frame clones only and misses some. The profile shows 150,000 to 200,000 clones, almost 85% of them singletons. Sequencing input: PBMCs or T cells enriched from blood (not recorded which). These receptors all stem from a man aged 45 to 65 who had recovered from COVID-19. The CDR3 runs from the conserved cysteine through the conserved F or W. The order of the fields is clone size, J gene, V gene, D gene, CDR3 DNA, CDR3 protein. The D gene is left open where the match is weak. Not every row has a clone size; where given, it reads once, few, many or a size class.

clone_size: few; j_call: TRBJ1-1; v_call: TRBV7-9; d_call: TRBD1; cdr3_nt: TGTGCCAGCATCCAGGGGGGCGCGAACACTGAAGCTTTCTTT; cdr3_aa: CASIQGGANTEAFF
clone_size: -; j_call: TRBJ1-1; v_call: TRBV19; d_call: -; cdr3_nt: TGTGCCAGTAAGATTACGATCGGGACTGAAGCTTTCTTT; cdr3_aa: CASKITIGTEAFF
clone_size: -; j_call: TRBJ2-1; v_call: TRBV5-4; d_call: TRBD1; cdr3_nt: TGTGCCAGCAGCCCGGGACAGGTGGAAAATGAGCAGTTCTTC; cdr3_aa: CASSPGQVENEQFF
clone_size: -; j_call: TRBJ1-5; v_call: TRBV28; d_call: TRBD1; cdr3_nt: TGTGCCAGCCTTAGAGGACAGGCCAATCAGCCCCAGCATTTT; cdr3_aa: CASLRGQANQPQHF
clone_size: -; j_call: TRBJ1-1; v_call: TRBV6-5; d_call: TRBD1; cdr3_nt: TGTGCCAGCAGTTACTCGACAGGACAGGGGAGGCCTGAAGCTTTCTTT; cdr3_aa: CASSYSTGQGRPEAFF
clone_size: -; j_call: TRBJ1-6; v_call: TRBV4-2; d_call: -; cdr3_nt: TGTGCCAGCAGCCAAGATGAGGCCACTCACGGGTCACCCCTCCACTTT; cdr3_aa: CASSQDEATHGSPLHF
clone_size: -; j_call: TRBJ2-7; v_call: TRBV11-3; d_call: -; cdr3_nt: TGTGCCAGCAGCCCCGGCGGTTCCTACGAGCAGTACTTC; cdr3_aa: CASSPGGSYEQYF
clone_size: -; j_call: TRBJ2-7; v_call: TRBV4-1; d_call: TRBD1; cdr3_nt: TGCGCCAGCAGCCAACCCGGGACAGGGTTTAGGTACTTC; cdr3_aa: CASSQPGTGFRYF
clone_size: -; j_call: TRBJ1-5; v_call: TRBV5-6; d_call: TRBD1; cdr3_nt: TGTGCCAGCAGCCGGAGAGGGGGCGCCGGGGATCAGCCCCAGCATTTT; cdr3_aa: CASSRRGGAGDQPQHF
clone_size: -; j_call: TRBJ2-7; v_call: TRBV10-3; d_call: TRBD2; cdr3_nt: TGTGCCACCAACCCCGGGACTACATATACTCGGGACGAGCAGTACTTC; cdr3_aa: CATNPGTTYTRDEQYF
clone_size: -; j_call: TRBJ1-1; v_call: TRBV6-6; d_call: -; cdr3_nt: TGTGCCAGCAGTTACAGTGACAGCCCACCTTTCTTT; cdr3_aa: CASSYSDSPPFF
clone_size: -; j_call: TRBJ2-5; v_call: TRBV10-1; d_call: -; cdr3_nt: TGCGCCAGCAGTAAGGGACAAAGAGGAGAGACCCAGTACTTC; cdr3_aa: CASSKGQRGETQYF
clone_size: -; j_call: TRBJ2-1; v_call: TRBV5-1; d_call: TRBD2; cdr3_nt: TGCGCCAGCAGCTTGGCCGCTAGCGGGGGTGTCTCCTACAATGAGCAGTTCTTC; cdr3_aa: CASSLAASGGVSYNEQFF
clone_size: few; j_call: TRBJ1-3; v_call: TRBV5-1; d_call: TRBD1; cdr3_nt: TGCGCCAGCAGCTCACAGACAGGGACTGGAAACACCATATATTTT; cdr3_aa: CASSSQTGTGNTIYF
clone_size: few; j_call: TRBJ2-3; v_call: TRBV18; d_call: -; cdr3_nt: TGTGCCAGCTCCCTAACTGGCGGGAGCACAGATACGCAGTATTTT; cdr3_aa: CASSLTGGSTDTQYF
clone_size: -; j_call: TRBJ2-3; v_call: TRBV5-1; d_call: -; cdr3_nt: TGCGCCAGCAGCTTGGGGGGCCCTAATGGGGATACGCAGTATTTT; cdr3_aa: CASSLGGPNGDTQYF
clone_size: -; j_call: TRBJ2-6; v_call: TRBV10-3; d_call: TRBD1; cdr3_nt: TGTGCCATCGGGACAGGGAATTCTGGGGCCAACGTCCTGACTTTC; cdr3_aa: CAIGTGNSGANVLTF
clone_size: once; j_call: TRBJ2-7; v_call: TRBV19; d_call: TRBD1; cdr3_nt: TGTGCCAGTAAAACGGACAGGGGATTCAACGAGCAGTACTTC; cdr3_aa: CASKTDRGFNEQYF
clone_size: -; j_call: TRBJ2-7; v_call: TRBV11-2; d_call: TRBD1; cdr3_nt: TGTGCCAGCAGCTTAGGAAAGGGACAGACCTACGAGCAGTACTTC; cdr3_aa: CASSLGKGQTYEQYF
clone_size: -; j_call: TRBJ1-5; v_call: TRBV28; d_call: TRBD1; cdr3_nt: TGTGCCGGAAAAACAGGGGGGGACAATCAGCCCCAGCATTTT; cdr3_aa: CAGKTGGDNQPQHF
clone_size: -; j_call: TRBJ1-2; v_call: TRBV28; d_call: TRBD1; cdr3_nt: TGTGCCAGCAGTACTGGACAGGCCCTCGGCTACACCTTC; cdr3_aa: CASSTGQALGYTF
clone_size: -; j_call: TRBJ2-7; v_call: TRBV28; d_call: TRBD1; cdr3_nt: TGTGCCATCCAACCAGGGGGACAGTACGAGCAGTACTTC; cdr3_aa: CAIQPGGQYEQYF
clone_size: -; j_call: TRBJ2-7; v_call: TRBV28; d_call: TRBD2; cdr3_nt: TGTGCCAGCACCGCGGGACTAGCGGGGGTTGACGAGCAGTACTTC; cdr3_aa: CASTAGLAGVDEQYF
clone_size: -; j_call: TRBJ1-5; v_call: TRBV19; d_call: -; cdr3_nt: TGTGCCAGTAGGATCCAGGAGGGAGGAGGCAATCAGCCCCAGCATTTT; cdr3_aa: CASRIQEGGGNQPQHF
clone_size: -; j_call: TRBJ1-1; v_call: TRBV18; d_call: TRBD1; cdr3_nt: TGTGCCAGCTCAGACAGGGGTAGTGGCACTGAAGCTTTCTTT; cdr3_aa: CASSDRGSGTEAFF
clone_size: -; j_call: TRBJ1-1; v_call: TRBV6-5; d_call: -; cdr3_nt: TGTGCCAGCCTTTTGAACACTGAAGCTTTCTTT; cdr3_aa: CASLLNTEAFF
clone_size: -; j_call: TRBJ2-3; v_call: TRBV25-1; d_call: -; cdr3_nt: TGTGCCAGCAGTGGTGGGGGGATAGTAGATACGCAGTATTTT; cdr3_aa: CASSGGGIVDTQYF
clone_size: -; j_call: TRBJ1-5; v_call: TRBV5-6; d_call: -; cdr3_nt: TGTGCCAGCAGGGTGGGCGAGACAGGAGAAATGTTGAGCAATCAGCCCCAGCATTTT; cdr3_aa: CASRVGETGEMLSNQPQHF
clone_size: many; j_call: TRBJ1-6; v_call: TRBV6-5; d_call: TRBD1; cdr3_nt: TGTGCCAGCGGACAGGGTTCACCCCTCCACTTT; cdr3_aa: CASGQGSPLHF
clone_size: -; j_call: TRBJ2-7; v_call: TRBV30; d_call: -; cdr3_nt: TGTGCCTGGAACCCATCGGGGTCCGAGCAGTACTTC; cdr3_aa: CAWNPSGSEQYF
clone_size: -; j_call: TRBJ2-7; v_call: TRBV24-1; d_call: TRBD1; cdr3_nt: TGTGCCACCTCCTCGGGACAGACCTACGAGCAGTACTTC; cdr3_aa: CATSSGQTYEQYF
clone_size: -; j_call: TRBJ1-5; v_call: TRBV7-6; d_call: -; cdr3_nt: TGTGCCAGCAGCTTGGGAACAGGGATGGCCAATCAGCCCCAGCATTTT; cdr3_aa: CASSLGTGMANQPQHF
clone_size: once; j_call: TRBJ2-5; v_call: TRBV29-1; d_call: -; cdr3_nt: TGCAGCGTTATGATGGGCCCTGGGGAGACCCAGTACTTC; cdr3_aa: CSVMMGPGETQYF
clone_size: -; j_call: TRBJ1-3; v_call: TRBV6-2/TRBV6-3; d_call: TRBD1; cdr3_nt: TGTGCCAGCAGCCCTCGGGACAGACCGCTTACTGGAAACACCATATATTTT; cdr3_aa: CASSPRDRPLTGNTIYF
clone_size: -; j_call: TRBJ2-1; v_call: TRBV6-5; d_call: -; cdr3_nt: TGTGCCAGCAGTTACATTCGGAGTGAGCAGTTCTTC; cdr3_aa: CASSYIRSEQFF
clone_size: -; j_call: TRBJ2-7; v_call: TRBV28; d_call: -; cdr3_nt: TGTGCCAGCAGTCCACCTCGAGGGAACTCCTACGAGCAGTACTTC; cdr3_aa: CASSPPRGNSYEQYF
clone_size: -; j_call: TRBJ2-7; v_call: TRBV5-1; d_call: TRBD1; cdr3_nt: TGCGCCAGCAGCTCCTCCGGGACAGGGGGAAACGAGCAGTACTTC; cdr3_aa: CASSSSGTGGNEQYF
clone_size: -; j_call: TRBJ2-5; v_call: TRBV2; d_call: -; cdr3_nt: TGTGCCAGCAGTGCAGGGGCGGAAGAGACCCAGTACTTC; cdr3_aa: CASSAGAEETQYF
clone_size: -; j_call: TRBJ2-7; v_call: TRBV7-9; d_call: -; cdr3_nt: TGTGCCAGCAGTACACAGGGTGTCTCTGACGAGCAGTACTTC; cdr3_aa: CASSTQGVSDEQYF
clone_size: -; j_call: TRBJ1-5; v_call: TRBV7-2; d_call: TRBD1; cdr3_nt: TGTGCCAGCAGCGTCCGGGACAGGGGGCTCTATCAGCCCCAGCATTTT; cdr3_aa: CASSVRDRGLYQPQHF